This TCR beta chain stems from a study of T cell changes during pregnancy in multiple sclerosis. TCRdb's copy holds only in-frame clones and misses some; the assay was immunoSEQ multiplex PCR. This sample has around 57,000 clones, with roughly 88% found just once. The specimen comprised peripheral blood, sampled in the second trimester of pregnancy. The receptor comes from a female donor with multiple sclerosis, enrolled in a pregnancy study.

The CDR3 DNA follows: TGTGCCAGCAGCTTAGGCAGGGGCATCGAGCAGTACTTC. It translates to CASSLGRGIEQYF. The chain has TRBV11-2 and TRBJ2-7, with D possibly being TRBD1 (6 bases). The CDR3 totals 13 residues. Trimming took off 1 base at V and 6 bases at J, with 10 bases between the two ends. Germline CDR1 reads SGHAT; CDR2 reads FQNNGV.